The sequence of this T cell receptor (beta chain) was determined in a study of CD8 T cells in Susac syndrome. This clonotype was observed a few times. Its antigen is as yet unknown. cDNA came from about 0.5 to 1 ug RNA primed by random hexamers. Across 54 Vbeta and 13 Jbeta, immunoSEQ multiplex PCR amplified TCR beta CDR3. TCRdb re-called the immunoSEQ multiplex PCR reads with MiXCR, one entry per CDR3 protein. The sample holds some 140,000 distinct CDR3 sequences; roughly 76% are singletons and the top ten take roughly 0.5%. Sequencing of TCR beta, carried out with a high-throughput approach, was applied to CD8+ and CD4+ T cells from the blood. TEMRA cells underwent FACS enrichment and CD8+ and CD4+ T cells underwent negative isolation. Broader study findings: It was acknowledged in the study that the number of individuals who were included in its TCR sequencing and HLA analysis was relatively small.

The CDR3 is made up of 14 amino acids. V gave up 5 bases and J gave up 2 bases, with 13 bases separating them. The sample comprised CD8+ T cells from PBMCs. The chain uses TRBV12-3 or TRBV12-4 and TRBJ2-7, with D perhaps matching TRBD2 (5 bases). The sequence was collected from a human donor with multiple sclerosis. The CDR3 loop reads CASSPAGSTYEQYF. The CDR3 DNA is TGTGCCAGCAGTCCGGCGGGCAGTACCTACGAGCAGTACTTC.